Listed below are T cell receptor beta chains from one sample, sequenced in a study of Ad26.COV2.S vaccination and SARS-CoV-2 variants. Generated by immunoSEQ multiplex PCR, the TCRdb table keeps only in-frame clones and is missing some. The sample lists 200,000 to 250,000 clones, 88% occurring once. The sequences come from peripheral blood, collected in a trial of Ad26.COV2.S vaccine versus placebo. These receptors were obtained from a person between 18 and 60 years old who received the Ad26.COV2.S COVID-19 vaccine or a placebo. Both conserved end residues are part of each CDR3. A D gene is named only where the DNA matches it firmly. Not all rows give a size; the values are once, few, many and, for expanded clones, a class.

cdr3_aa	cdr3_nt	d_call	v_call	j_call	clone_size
CASIPRFGQVNTGELFF	TGTGCCAGCATCCCCCGCTTTGGTCAGGTTAACACCGGGGAGCTGTTTTTT	.	TRBV7-2	TRBJ2-2	.
CAIWGPTQNEQFF	TGTGCCATCTGGGGGCCGACACAAAATGAGCAGTTCTTC	.	TRBV10-3	TRBJ2-1	.
CASSGAGGTDTQYF	TGTGCCAGCAGTGGAGCGGGCGGCACAGATACGCAGTATTTT	.	TRBV6-1	TRBJ2-3	once
CASSLDANTIYF	TGCGCCAGCAGCTTGGATGCAAACACCATATATTTT	.	TRBV5-1	TRBJ1-3	.
CASSLTGGNTGELFF	TGTGCCAGCAGCTTGACAGGGGGCAACACCGGGGAGCTGTTTTTT	TRBD1	TRBV7-3	TRBJ2-2	.
CASSDSTFNGLAGANEQFF	TGTGCCAGCAGTGACTCAACGTTTAATGGACTAGCGGGGGCCAATGAGCAGTTCTTC	TRBD2	TRBV6-4	TRBJ2-1	.
CASSFSEKLFF	TGTGCCAGCAGTTTTAGCGAAAAACTGTTTTTT	.	TRBV12-3/TRBV12-4	TRBJ1-4	.
CASSGPGGISGNTIYF	TGCGCCAGCAGCGGACCTGGCGGAATCTCTGGAAACACCATATATTTT	.	TRBV5-1	TRBJ1-3	.
CASRAASISYEQYF	TGTGCCAGCAGGGCAGCCTCAATCTCCTACGAGCAGTACTTC	.	TRBV27	TRBJ2-7	.
CAISDSTGLLGNEQFF	TGTGCCATCAGTGATTCGACAGGGCTGCTCGGAAATGAGCAGTTCTTC	TRBD1	TRBV10-3	TRBJ2-1	.
CASSQGTGTVPRWAFF	TGCGCCAGCAGCCAAGGCACCGGGACAGTCCCTCGCTGGGCTTTCTTT	TRBD1	TRBV4-3	TRBJ1-1	.
CASSETPTEAFF	TGTGCCAGCAGTGAAACCCCCACTGAAGCTTTCTTT	.	TRBV6-1	TRBJ1-1	few
CASSEGSYGAYGYTF	TGTGCCAGCAGTGAAGGGTCTTACGGGGCTTACGGCTACACCTTC	.	TRBV6-1	TRBJ1-2	.
CASPYDGPYYEQYF	TGCGCCAGCCCTTATGACGGCCCCTACTACGAGCAGTACTTC	.	TRBV4-1	TRBJ2-7	.
CSVGQGAGEQFF	TGCAGCGTGGGACAGGGGGCGGGTGAGCAGTTCTTC	TRBD1	TRBV29-1	TRBJ2-1	.
CASSPLAAPLNEQFF	TGTGCCAGCAGCCCCCTAGCGGCCCCACTCAATGAGCAGTTCTTC	TRBD2	TRBV7-3	TRBJ2-1	few